This paragraph reports one TCR beta chain. The antigen is undetermined. This entry comes from a study of Ad26.COV2.S vaccination and SARS-CoV-2 variants. Study-wide background: Donor allocation was to the COV1001 Ad26.COV2.S trial arm.

Germline CDR1 reads MDHEN; CDR2 reads SYDVKM. The germline V and J ends were trimmed by 2 bases and 3 bases, with 2 bases remaining between them. The CDR3 contains 13 residues. The treatment was: roughly 19 received Ad26.COV2.S at low or high dose, single or two shots; about five received placebo; per-sample allocation not given. At day 63 after the first vaccine or placebo injection, samples were drawn. An adult aged 18-55 years in Boston served as the donor. Whole-study findings and limits: Similar non-spike TCR breadth was seen in vaccine and placebo recipients. Greater spike-specific TCR breadth was seen in vaccine recipients than in placebo recipients.

Generated by immunoSEQ multiplex PCR, the TCRdb table keeps only in-frame clones and is missing some. This sample has fewer than 400,000 clones, with approximately 87% found just once. The V call is TRBV28, the J call TRBJ2-6; D gene unclear. Sequences were derived from peripheral blood, sampled in a trial of Ad26.COV2.S vaccine versus placebo. This sequence was found in a person aged 18 to 59 who received the Ad26.COV2.S COVID-19 vaccine or a placebo. The CDR3 loop reads CASSLVGANVLTF. The DNA of the CDR3 is TGTGCCAGCAGTTTAGTTGGGGCCAACGTCCTGACTTTC. The full variable domain, rest sourced from reference TRBV28 and TRBJ2-6, is DVKVTQSSRYLVKRTGEKVFLECVQDMDHENMFWYRQDPGLGLRLIYFSYDVKMKEKGDIPEGYSVSREKKERFSLILESASTNQTSMYLCASSLVGANVLTFGAGSRLTVL.